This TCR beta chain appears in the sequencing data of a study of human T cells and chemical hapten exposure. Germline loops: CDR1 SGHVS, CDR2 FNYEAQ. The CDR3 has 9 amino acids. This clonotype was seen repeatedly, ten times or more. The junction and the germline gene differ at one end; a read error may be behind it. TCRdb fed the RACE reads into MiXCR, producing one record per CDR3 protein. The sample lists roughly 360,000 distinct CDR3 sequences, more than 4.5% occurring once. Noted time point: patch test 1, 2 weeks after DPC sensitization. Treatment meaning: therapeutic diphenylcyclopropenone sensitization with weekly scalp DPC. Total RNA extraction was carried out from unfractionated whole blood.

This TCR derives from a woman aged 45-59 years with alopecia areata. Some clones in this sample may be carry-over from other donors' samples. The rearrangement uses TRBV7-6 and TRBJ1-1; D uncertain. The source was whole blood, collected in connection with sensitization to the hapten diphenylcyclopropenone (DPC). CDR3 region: CASSLGASF. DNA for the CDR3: TGTGCCAGCAGCTTAGGGGCTTCCTTT.